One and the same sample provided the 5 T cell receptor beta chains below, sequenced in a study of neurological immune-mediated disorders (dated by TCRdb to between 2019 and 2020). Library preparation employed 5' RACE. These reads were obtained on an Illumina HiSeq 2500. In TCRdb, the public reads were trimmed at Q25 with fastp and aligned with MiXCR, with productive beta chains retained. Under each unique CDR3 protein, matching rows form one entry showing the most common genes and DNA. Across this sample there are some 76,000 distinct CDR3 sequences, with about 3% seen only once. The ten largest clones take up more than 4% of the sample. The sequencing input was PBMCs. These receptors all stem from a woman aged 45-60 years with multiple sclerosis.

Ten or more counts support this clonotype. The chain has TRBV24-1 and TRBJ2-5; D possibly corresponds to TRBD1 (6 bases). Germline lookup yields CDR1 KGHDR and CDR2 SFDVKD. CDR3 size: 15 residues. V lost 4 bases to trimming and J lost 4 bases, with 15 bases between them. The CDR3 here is CATSEPQGFGETQYF. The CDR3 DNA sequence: TGTGCCACCAGTGAGCCTCAGGGGTTCGGAGAGACCCAGTACTTC.

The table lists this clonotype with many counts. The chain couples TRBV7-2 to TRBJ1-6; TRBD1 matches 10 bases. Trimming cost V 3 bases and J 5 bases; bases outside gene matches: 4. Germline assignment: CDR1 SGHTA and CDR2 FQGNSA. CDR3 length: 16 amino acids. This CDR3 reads CASSFGTGADNSPLHF. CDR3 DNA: TGTGCCAGCAGCTTCGGGACAGGGGCGGATAATTCACCCCTCCACTTT.

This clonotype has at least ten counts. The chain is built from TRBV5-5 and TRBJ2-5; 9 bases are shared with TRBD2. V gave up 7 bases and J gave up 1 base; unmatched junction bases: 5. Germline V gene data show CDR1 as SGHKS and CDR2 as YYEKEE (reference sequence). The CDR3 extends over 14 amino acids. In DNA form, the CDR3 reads TGTGCCAGCCACAGCGGGGGGTTCCAAGAGACCCAGTACTTC. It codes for CASHSGGFQETQYF.

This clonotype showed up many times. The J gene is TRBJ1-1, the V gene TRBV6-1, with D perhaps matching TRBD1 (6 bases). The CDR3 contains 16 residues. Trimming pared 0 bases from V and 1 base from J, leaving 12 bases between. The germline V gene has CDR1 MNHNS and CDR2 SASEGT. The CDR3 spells CASSEARGGANTEAFF. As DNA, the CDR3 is TGTGCCAGCAGTGAAGCTCGAGGGGGGGCGAACACTGAAGCTTTCTTT.

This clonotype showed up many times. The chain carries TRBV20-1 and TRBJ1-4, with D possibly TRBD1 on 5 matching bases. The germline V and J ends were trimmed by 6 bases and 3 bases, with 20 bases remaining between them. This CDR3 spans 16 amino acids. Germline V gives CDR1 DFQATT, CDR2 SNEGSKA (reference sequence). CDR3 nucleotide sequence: TGCAGTGCCTTCCCCGGGGCAGGCCTTTCTAATGAAAAACTGTTTTTT. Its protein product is CSAFPGAGLSNEKLFF.